This T cell receptor beta chain emerged from a study of blood T cell repertoires in COVID-19. Study background: Some COVID-19 samples were acute and others convalescent; all came from the United States, Italy and Spain.

The length of the CDR3 is 22 residues. V was clipped by 4 bases and J by 5 bases; unmatched bases: 30. CDR1 LGHNA and CDR2 YNFKEQ come from the germline V gene. Per the original methods: Quantification of nucleated cells was approximated via reference gene primer amplification. Method: immunoSEQ multiplex PCR; TCRdb's copy keeps in-frame clones and lacks some. The DNA gave D and trimming, while V, J and clone size come from that table. The data contain about 120,000 clones, about 87% of them seen just once; the ten biggest clones take up just under 30%. The sequencing input was peripheral blood. The V and J genes are TRBV4-2 and TRBJ2-3; 7 bases are shared with TRBD2. This TCR was recovered from a woman in her 70s with acute or convalescent COVID-19. CDR3 in DNA: TGTGCCAGCAGCCCTGGGACTAAAGCCCTTTTTCTTACTAACCCGCGGCGAGATACGCAGTATTTT. It specifies CASSPGTKALFLTNPRRDTQYF.